The 7 T cell receptor beta chains below come from one sample, sequenced in a study of STAT3 mutations in large granular lymphocyte leukemia. TCRdb's table, derived via immunoSEQ multiplex PCR, lists solely in-frame clones and lacks some. The sample records more than 1,500 clones, almost 60% being singletons. Their cognate antigens are unknown. Overall study findings and caveats: Every T-LGLL patient had at least one immunodominant TCRbeta clonotype.

The sample taken for sequencing was peripheral blood mononuclear cells. These receptors all stem from a woman in her 70s with T-cell large granular lymphocyte leukemia. Some clones in this sample may be carry-over from other donors' samples.

This chain connects TRBV30 to TRBJ2-7, with a weak D call TRBD2 (5 bases). The V and J ends lost 0 bases and 7 bases respectively, with 19 bases between them. The CDR3 has 15 residues. CDR1 is GTSNPN, CDR2 SVGIG, per germline (reference sequence). This CDR3 is CAWSVRTFVSGEQYF. In nucleotides, the CDR3 is TGTGCCTGGAGTGTACGAACTTTTGTCTCGGGGGAGCAGTACTTC.

The rearrangement links TRBV30 to TRBJ2-6; D ambiguous. Per the germline V gene, CDR1 is GTSNPN and CDR2 is SVGIG (reference sequence). V shed 2 bases and J shed 5 bases, with 4 bases lying between them. CDR3 size: 12 residues. CDR3 loop: CAWSIRANVLTF. In DNA form, the CDR3 reads TGTGCCTGGAGTATCCGGGCCAACGTCCTGACTTTC.

The J gene is TRBJ1-4, the V gene TRBV30; D not resolved. Per germline, CDR1 GTSNPN and CDR2 SVGIG (reference sequence). Trimming stripped 2 bases from V and 14 bases from J, with 12 bases between. The CDR3 runs to 11 residues. CDR3 DNA sequence: TGTGCCTGGAGTTTTAAGATAGTGCTGTTTTTT. Amino acid sequence: CAWSFKIVLFF.

This clone was detected a few times. The gene calls are TRBV11-2 and TRBJ1-5, with 8 bases aligning to TRBD1. V gave up 5 bases and J gave up 2 bases; unmatched junction bases: 8. Germline CDR1 SGHAT, CDR2 FQNNGV. The CDR3 is made up of 16 amino acids. CDR3 DNA sequence: TGTGCCAGCAGCACCATATCCAGGGGGCGCAATCAGCCCCAGCATTTT. This gives the protein CASSTISRGRNQPQHF.

The gene calls are TRBV5-1 and TRBJ2-3, with 7 positions matching TRBD1. V was pared by 2 bases and J by 3 bases, with 3 bases of the junction left unmatched. Germline V gives CDR1 SGHRS, CDR2 YFSETQ. The CDR3 spans 14 residues. CDR3 in amino acids: CASSLGQETDTQYF. DNA for the CDR3: TGCGCCAGCAGCTTAGGACAGGAGACAGATACGCAGTATTTT.

This chain joins TRBV5-4 and TRBJ2-5, with 8 bases that match TRBD1. The CDR3 has 14 amino acids. The germline CDR1 and CDR2 sequences are SGHNT and YYREEE (reference sequence). V lost 0 bases, J lost 4 bases, and 2 bases stayed unmatched. CDR3 sequence (DNA): TGTGCCAGCAGCTTGGTAGGACAGGGAGAGACCCAGTACTTC. Protein: CASSLVGQGETQYF.

By share of the sample, this clone is medium-sized. The chain recombines TRBV15 with TRBJ2-7; TRBD1 aligns across 7 bases. CDR1 and CDR2 from the germline V gene are LNHNV and YYDKDF (reference sequence). The V and J ends lost 5 bases and 2 bases, in that order; junction bases with no gene match: 9. The CDR3 has 15 amino acids. CDR3 nucleotide sequence: TGTGCCACCAGCGCTTCCGGGACAGTACCCTACGAGCAGTACTTC. It is translated as CATSASGTVPYEQYF.